These 32 T cell receptor beta chains share one sample of origin, sequenced in a study of graft-versus-host responses after intestinal transplantation. Some clones are missing from TCRdb's copy, which holds only in-frame ones; the method was immunoSEQ multiplex PCR. Among over 55,000 clones, less than 95% were seen once, and the ten largest hold roughly 1.3%. Antigen specificity for these receptors is unknown. The input for sequencing was unstimulated CD8+ T cells sorted from spleen or lymph node cells, taken before intestinal transplant. The receptors were gathered from a human donor who received an intestinal transplant.

The J gene is TRBJ2-7, the V gene TRBV4-2; D perhaps matches TRBD2 (5 bases). Germline V gene data show CDR1 as LGHNA and CDR2 as YNFKEQ. Trimming stripped 2 bases from V and 0 bases from J, with 11 bases between. The CDR3 is made up of 15 amino acids. DNA of the CDR3: TGTGCCAGCAGCCAACGGGGAACATACTCCTACGAGCAGTACTTC. Residues: CASSQRGTYSYEQYF.

The rearrangement uses TRBV9 and TRBJ1-6; D perhaps matches TRBD1 (5 bases). In germline, CDR1 is SGDLS, CDR2 YYNGEE. Trimming cost V 0 bases and J 8 bases, with 12 bases left between them. This CDR3 has 15 residues. The CDR3 region is CASSVGEGWDSPLHF. The CDR3 nucleotides are TGTGCCAGCAGCGTAGGGGAGGGGTGGGATTCACCCCTCCACTTT.

The gene calls are TRBV6-6 and TRBJ1-3; TRBD1 might be the D (5 bases). This CDR3 is built from 15 residues. CDR1 is MNHNY and CDR2 is SVGAGI in the germline V gene (reference sequence). V lost 2 bases and J lost 2, with 10 bases in between. Here the CDR3 reads CASSYTPGPGNTIYF. The CDR3 DNA reads TGTGCCAGCAGTTACACCCCAGGGCCTGGAAACACCATATATTTT.

The rearrangement uses TRBV6-5 and TRBJ2-5, with D possibly matching TRBD1 (5 bases). This CDR3 is 14 amino acids long. Trimming stripped 5 bases from V and 0 bases from J, with 10 bases between. The germline CDR1 and CDR2 sequences are MNHEY and SVGAGI. CDR3 in amino acids: CASSGATDQETQYF. The CDR3 DNA reads TGTGCCAGCAGTGGGGCAACAGACCAAGAGACCCAGTACTTC.

The V gene is TRBV19, the J gene TRBJ2-3, with D hard to call. The germline V and J ends were trimmed by 2 bases and 4 bases, with 10 bases remaining between them. Per germline, CDR1 LNHDA and CDR2 SQIVND (reference sequence). This CDR3 comprises 14 residues. CDR3 DNA sequence: TGTGCCAGTAGTATAAGTGGTGGAGCAGATACGCAGTATTTT. It yields the protein CASSISGGADTQYF.

The gene calls are TRBV13 and TRBJ1-2; 7 bases match TRBD1. CDR1 is PRHDT and CDR2 is FYEKMQ in the germline V gene (reference sequence). V was clipped by 5 bases and J by 6 bases; unmatched bases: 9. The CDR3 runs to 14 residues. CDR3 sequence (DNA): TGTGCCAGCAGCGAACAGGTTACAGGGGATGGCTACACCTTC. Its protein is CASSEQVTGDGYTF.

The chain links TRBV5-1 to TRBJ2-7; weak D call: TRBD1 (6 bases). Germline V lookup: CDR1 SGHRS, CDR2 YFSETQ. The V end lost 0 bases, the J end lost 5 bases, and 18 bases lay between the germline ends. This CDR3 is built from 16 residues. The CDR3 region is CASSLEGLGAEDEQYF. DNA for the CDR3: TGCGCCAGCAGCTTGGAGGGCTTGGGGGCCGAGGACGAGCAGTACTTC.

The rearrangement uses TRBV12-5 and TRBJ2-7; 9 nucleotides agree with TRBD1. CDR1 is LGHNT and CDR2 is FRNRAP in the germline V gene. After removal of 6 bases from V and 2 bases from J, the junction contained 5 bases not matched to a gene. The CDR3 is 14 amino acids. CDR3 sequence reads: CASGYRGRAYEQYF. DNA for the CDR3: TGTGCTAGTGGCTACAGGGGGCGAGCCTACGAGCAGTACTTC. The full variable domain, with the rest looked up from reference TRBV12-5 and TRBJ2-7, is DARVTQTPRHKVTEMGQEVTMRCQPILGHNTVFWYRQTMMQGLELLAYFRNRAPLDDSGMPKDRFSAEMPDATLATLKIQPSEPRDSAVYFCASGYRGRAYEQYFGPGTRLTVT.

The V gene is TRBV2, the J gene TRBJ2-6; D might be TRBD2 (6 bases). CDR3 length equals 15 residues. Between the trimmed V and J ends, which lost 9 bases and 4 bases, there was a span of 16 bases. Germline values: CDR1 SNHLY, CDR2 FYNNEI. The CDR3 DNA reads as TGTGCCAGGAGGGACTGGGAGACGGGGGCCAACGTCCTGACTTTC. Translation: CARRDWETGANVLTF.

J is TRBJ1-2 and V is TRBV5-1; D is uncertain. Per germline, CDR1 SGHRS and CDR2 YFSETQ. The CDR3 covers 16 residues. V shed 1 base and J shed 5 bases, with 18 bases lying between them. As DNA, the CDR3 is TGCGCCAGCAGCTTGTACCCTCCTACCTTCTGGTATGGCTACACCTTC. It codes for CASSLYPPTFWYGYTF.

The chain uses TRBV7-3 and TRBJ2-7, with TRBD1 as a possible D gene (6 bases). Germline CDR1 is SGHTA and CDR2 is FQGTGA. V lost 5 bases and J lost 3, with 23 bases in between. There are 17 residues in the CDR3. The chain's CDR3 is CASSPTGTGTQGYEQYF. The CDR3 nucleotides are TGTGCCAGCAGCCCGACGGGTACCGGGACACAGGGCTACGAGCAGTACTTC. The entire variable domain, with the rest obtained from reference TRBV7-3 and TRBJ2-7, is as follows: GAGVSQTPSNKVTEKGKYVELRCDPISGHTALYWYRQSLGQGPEFLIYFQGTGAADDSGLPNDRFFAVRPEGSVSTLKIQRTERGDSAVYLCASSPTGTGTQGYEQYFGPGTRLTVT.

Of note for this clone: Within the sample, other DNA sequences also encode this same CDR3. The rearrangement uses TRBV9 and TRBJ2-7; TRBD2 might be the D (5 bases). The V and J ends lost 0 bases and 2 bases respectively, with 9 bases between them. The CDR3 is 14 residues long. Germline V gene lookup returns CDR1 SGDLS and CDR2 YYNGEE. The CDR3 DNA is TGTGCCAGCAGCGTAGGGACTGGAACCTACGAGCAGTACTTC. Its protein is CASSVGTGTYEQYF.

The chain combines TRBV7-8 with TRBJ1-2; a possible D gene is TRBD1 (5 bases). Looked up from germline, CDR1 is SGHVS and CDR2 is FQNEAQ. V lost 6 bases to trimming and J lost 3 bases, with 17 bases between them. The CDR3 spans 15 residues. The CDR3 region is CASRPDTSGDYGYTF. In DNA form, the CDR3 reads TGTGCCAGCAGACCGGACACCTCCGGCGACTATGGCTACACCTTC.

Written as DNA, the CDR3 is TGTGCCAGCAGCCACGGACAGCCAAACCCGAACACTGAAGCTTTCTTT. Translated: CASSHGQPNPNTEAFF. J is TRBJ1-1 and V is TRBV5-5; D is perhaps TRBD1 (6 bases). CDR3 length: 16 amino acids. CDR1 is SGHKS, CDR2 YYEKEE, per germline (reference sequence). Trimming stripped 4 bases from V and 1 base from J, with 17 bases between.

CDR3 region: CASSPSGGLGNTIYF. Written as DNA, the CDR3 is TGTGCCAGCAGTCCGTCCGGGGGGCTTGGAAACACCATATATTTT. The chain uses TRBV27 and TRBJ1-3, with D perhaps TRBD1 (6 bases). Trimming left V 5 bases short and J 3 bases short, with 14 bases between. CDR1 is MNHEY and CDR2 is SMNVEV in the germline V gene (reference sequence). CDR3 length equals 15 residues.

This rearrangement joins TRBV6-5 to TRBJ1-1; D perhaps matches TRBD1 (5 bases). V was cut by 0 bases and J by 3 bases, with 8 bases left in between. Germline V gene lookup returns CDR1 MNHEY and CDR2 SVGAGI. The CDR3 is 14 amino acids. The CDR3, as DNA: TGTGCCAGCAGTTACTCGGGGCGGTACACTGAAGCTTTCTTT. Its protein product is CASSYSGRYTEAFF.

This chain connects TRBV27 to TRBJ1-4; no clear D gene. V was clipped by 5 bases and J by 7 bases, with 8 bases between them. In germline, CDR1 is MNHEY, CDR2 SMNVEV (reference sequence). This CDR3 has 12 amino acids. The CDR3 here is CASSPDSEKLFF. CDR3 coding DNA: TGTGCCAGCAGTCCCGATAGTGAAAAACTGTTTTTT.

The V call is TRBV27, the J call TRBJ1-1; D gene ambiguous. Trimming removed 6 bases at V and 7 bases at J, with 12 bases between. The germline CDR1 and CDR2 sequences are MNHEY and SMNVEV (reference sequence). The CDR3 sequence is 12 residues long. CDR3 bases: TGTGCCAGCAGCCCCGAGGGAATTGAAGCTTTCTTT. It codes for CASSPEGIEAFF.

The chain joins TRBV4-1 to TRBJ1-4, with 8 bases fitting TRBD1. Per the germline V gene, CDR1 is MGHRA and CDR2 is YSYEKL. This CDR3 region has 15 residues. The V gene end was trimmed by 4 bases and the J gene end by 5 bases; junction bases not matched to a gene: 6. The CDR3 DNA reads TGCGCCAGCAGCCCTCAAACAGGGGGAAATGAAAAACTGTTTTTT. Residues: CASSPQTGGNEKLFF.

V and J are TRBV9 and TRBJ2-1, with a weak D call TRBD2 (7 bases). Germline V gene sequence: CDR1 SGDLS, CDR2 YYNGEE. Trimming shortened V by 1 base and J by 7 bases, and 21 bases separated the two germline ends. CDR3 size: 17 residues. The CDR3 sequence is CASSVSNLGGPPNEQFF. The CDR3 DNA reads as TGTGCCAGCAGCGTATCCAACCTGGGGGGGCCGCCGAATGAGCAGTTCTTC.

V gene TRBV13 combines with J gene TRBJ1-3; D gene uncertain. Deletions cut 5 bases from V and 0 bases from J, with 8 bases between. This CDR3 has 14 amino acids. Germline lookup yields CDR1 PRHDT and CDR2 FYEKMQ (reference sequence). CDR3 residues: CASSPRSSGNTIYF. DNA for the CDR3: TGTGCCAGCAGCCCGAGGAGCTCTGGAAACACCATATATTTT.

The rearrangement links TRBV9 to TRBJ1-1, with D tentatively TRBD1 (5 bases). Deletions cut 0 bases from V and 1 base from J, with 10 bases between. Germline CDR1 and CDR2: SGDLS and YYNGEE. This CDR3 has 15 amino acids. Here the CDR3 reads CASSVGGTGNTEAFF. The CDR3 DNA reads as TGTGCCAGCAGCGTAGGCGGGACGGGGAACACTGAAGCTTTCTTT.

This clone was detected once. V is TRBV2 and J is TRBJ2-7; 11 nucleotides align to TRBD1. V lost 0 bases, J lost 3 bases, and 4 bases stayed unmatched. Germline loops: CDR1 SNHLY, CDR2 FYNNEI. The CDR3 length is 16 residues. The CDR3 region is CASSEAPDRGHYEQYF. CDR3 nucleotides: TGTGCCAGCAGTGAAGCCCCGGACAGGGGGCACTACGAGCAGTACTTC.

The genes are TRBV11-2 and TRBJ2-2; TRBD1 matches at 7 bases. The CDR3 covers 15 residues. Germline V gene data show CDR1 as SGHAT and CDR2 as FQNNGV. The trim removed 1 base at V and 1 base at J, leaving 0 bases unmatched. Here the CDR3 DNA reads TGTGCCAGCAGCTTAGGGACAGGGAACACCGGGGAGCTGTTTTTT. This encodes CASSLGTGNTGELFF.

This chain links TRBV6-6 with TRBJ2-5; D is undetermined. Trimming left V 7 bases short and J 5 bases short, with 17 bases between. The CDR3 loop spans 14 amino acids. Germline V gene lookup returns CDR1 MNHNY and CDR2 SVGAGI (reference sequence). The CDR3 loop reads CASTQSLVRETQYF. CDR3 DNA: TGTGCCAGCACCCAAAGCTTGGTTCGGGAGACCCAGTACTTC.

V usage is TRBV2 and J usage is TRBJ2-7, with 7 nucleotides matching TRBD2. The CDR3 consists of 13 residues. V lost 6 bases to trimming and J lost 3 bases; unmatched junction nucleotides: 5. CDR1 and CDR2 from the germline V gene are SNHLY and FYNNEI. The CDR3 reads CASSVGRNYEQYF. Here the CDR3 DNA reads TGTGCCAGCAGCGTCGGGAGGAACTACGAGCAGTACTTC.

Worth noting for this clone: Compared with germline, one end of the junction differs, possibly owing to a read error. The sample carries other DNA sequences with the same CDR3. This sequence joins TRBV13 and TRBJ2-7, with 14 bases matching TRBD2. The length of the CDR3 is 16 residues. Germline CDR1 reads PRHDT; CDR2 reads FYEKMQ (reference sequence). In DNA form, the CDR3 reads TGTGCCAGCACCCCGGGACTAGCGGGGGACCCCTATGAGCAGTACTTC. This sequence encodes CASTPGLAGDPYEQYF.

Details on this clone: The sample carries other DNA sequences with the same CDR3. This chain links TRBV19 with TRBJ1-1; D is ambiguous. Germline lookup yields CDR1 LNHDA and CDR2 SQIVND (reference sequence). This CDR3 comprises 12 residues. V lost 3 bases and J 6 bases, leaving 8 bases between the germline ends. In nucleotides, the CDR3 is TGTGCCAGTAGTATTGGCGGGGCTGAAGCTTTCTTT. Translation: CASSIGGAEAFF.

The chain uses TRBV4-1 and TRBJ2-1; 10 bases align to TRBD2. The CDR3 is 16 residues long. Germline values: CDR1 MGHRA, CDR2 YSYEKL. J gave up 6 bases and V 1 base, and 6 bases lay outside the gene matches. CDR3 in DNA: TGCGCCAGCAGCCAAGTTACTAGCGGGGAGGTCAATGAGCAGTTCTTC. It yields the protein CASSQVTSGEVNEQFF.

The rearrangement uses TRBV18 and TRBJ1-1, with 7 bases aligning to TRBD1. Germline CDR1 is KGHSH and CDR2 is LQKENI. V lost 6 bases and J lost 4; bases outside the gene matches: 5. The CDR3 runs to 13 residues. The DNA of the CDR3 is TGTGCCAGCTCTCCGACAGGGCGCACTGAAGCTTTCTTT. Translation gives CASSPTGRTEAFF.

V gene TRBV9 combines with J gene TRBJ1-2, with 9 bases fitting TRBD1. The CDR3 has 15 residues. Trimming took 3 bases from V and 4 from J; bases not matched to a gene: 7. Per germline, CDR1 SGDLS and CDR2 YYNGEE. Written as DNA, the CDR3 is TGTGCCAGCAGCGCGGACAGGGGTTTAGGCTATGGCTACACCTTC. Amino acid sequence: CASSADRGLGYGYTF. The full variable domain, completed using reference TRBV9 and TRBJ1-2, is DSGVTQTPKHLITATGQRVTLRCSPRSGDLSVYWYQQSLDQGLQFLIQYYNGEERAKGNILERFSAQQFPDLHSELNLSSLELGDSALYFCASSADRGLGYGYTFGSGTRLTVV.

The chain is built from TRBV6-5 and TRBJ2-3, with D possibly being TRBD1 (5 bases). The germline gives CDR1 MNHEY, CDR2 SVGAGI. There are 14 residues in the CDR3. Trimming took off 6 bases at V and 2 bases at J, with 12 bases between the two ends. The CDR3: CASRSTGFTDTQYF. Written as DNA, the CDR3 is TGTGCCAGCAGGTCCACAGGTTTCACAGATACGCAGTATTTT.